This T cell receptor (beta chain) was identified during a study of beta chain features in type 1 diabetes. Study-wide points: Whether TCRB rearrangement is influenced by HLA type was left unresolved in this analysis. Using cDNA template may skew counts toward highly expressing activated cells.

As to this clone: Its antigen remains unknown.

Cells sorted by CD45RO/CCR7/CD25/CD127/CD95/CD27 comprised CD4+ naive, central memory, regulatory and stem cell-like memory cells. Populations isolated by sorting all had purity greater than 95%. Sequenced material consisted of expressed TCRB transcripts (all of the isolated RNA was reverse transcribed). Profiled with immunoSEQ multiplex PCR; TCRdb holds only in-frame clones, not every one. The repertoire includes fewer than 650,000 clones, about a sixth of them detected once, and 0.093% sits in the top ten. The CDR3 contains 15 residues. CDR1 MDHEN and CDR2 SYDVKM come from the germline V gene. V was pared by 5 bases and J by 1 base, with 5 bases of the junction left unmatched.

The TCR comes from a man younger than 35 in good health. The chain carries TRBV28 and TRBJ2-7, with 10 bases identical to TRBD1. The sequenced sample was naive CD4+ T cells from blood. The CDR3 is CASSPGTGDSYEQYF. In nucleotides, the CDR3 is TGTGCCAGCAGTCCCGGGACAGGGGATTCCTACGAGCAGTACTTC.